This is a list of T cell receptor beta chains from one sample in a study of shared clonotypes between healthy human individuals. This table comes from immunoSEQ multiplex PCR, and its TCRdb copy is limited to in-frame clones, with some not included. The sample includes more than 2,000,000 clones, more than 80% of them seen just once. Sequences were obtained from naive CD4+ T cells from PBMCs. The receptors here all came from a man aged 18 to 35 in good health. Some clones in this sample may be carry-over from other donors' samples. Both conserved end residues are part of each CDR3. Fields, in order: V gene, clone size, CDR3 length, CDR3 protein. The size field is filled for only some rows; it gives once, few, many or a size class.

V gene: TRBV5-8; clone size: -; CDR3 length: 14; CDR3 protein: CATRTRTSNQPQHF
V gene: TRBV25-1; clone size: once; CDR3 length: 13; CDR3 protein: CASSGQGNYGYTF
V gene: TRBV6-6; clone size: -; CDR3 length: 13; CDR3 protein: CASSYRGQETQYF
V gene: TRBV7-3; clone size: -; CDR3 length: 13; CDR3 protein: CASSPAGGDTQYF
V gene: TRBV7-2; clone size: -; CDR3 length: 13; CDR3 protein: CASSEAVNQPQHF
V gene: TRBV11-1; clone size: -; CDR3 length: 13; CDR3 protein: CASSRVYSTEQFF
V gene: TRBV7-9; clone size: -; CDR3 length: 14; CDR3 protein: CASSAPGLQETQYF
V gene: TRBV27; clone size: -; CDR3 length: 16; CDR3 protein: CASSLSITAPQETQYF
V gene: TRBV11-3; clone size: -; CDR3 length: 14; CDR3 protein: CASSLWLAEYEQYF
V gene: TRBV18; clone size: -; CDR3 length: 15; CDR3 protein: CASSLFFVAVDEQFF
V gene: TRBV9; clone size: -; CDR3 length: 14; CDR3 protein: CASSPLRGKNEQFF
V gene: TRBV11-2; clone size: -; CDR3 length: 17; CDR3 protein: CASSRVAGGRRGETQYF
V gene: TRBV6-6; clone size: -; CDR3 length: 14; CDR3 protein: CASIIGTGGFGYTF
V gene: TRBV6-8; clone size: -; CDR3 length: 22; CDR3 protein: CASSYSKPRSTSGRTGANVLTF
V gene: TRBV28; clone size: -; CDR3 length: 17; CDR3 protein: CASSHLGQREVDNEQFF
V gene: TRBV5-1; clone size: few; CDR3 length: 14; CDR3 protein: CASSRGQNNEKLFF